This T cell receptor (beta chain) was identified during a study of cytomegalovirus exposure and HLA in healthy donors. About this clone itself: Antigen specificity is unknown.

Use of 60 Vbeta and 13 Jbeta primers characterized the PCR. How the authors handled the data: Counted up in a later analysis, unique TCR beta chains came to approximately 77 million, with around 9.9 million shared. The assay was immunoSEQ multiplex PCR, and TCRdb's table has in-frame clones only and misses some. V and J calls and clone size are as listed in that table; D and trimming were resolved from the DNA. The sample consists of 100,000 to 150,000 clones, approximately 78% of them appearing once. Broader study findings: There were several of the most significant clusters that appeared linked to common viral pathogens in a later analysis. A later analysis showed that HLA-associated TCR beta chains had undergone more clonal expansion than equally common others.

Sequenced: PBMCs. This clonotype was obtained from a young man in good health and CMV-seropositive.

The CDR3 DNA follows: TGTGCCACGCTTCTGGTACTCGAGACTAGCGGGAGTTCGAACACCGGGGAGCTGTTTTTT. This codes for CATLLVLETSGSSNTGELFF. The chain uses TRBV2 and TRBJ2-2; 12 positions agree with TRBD2. CDR1 is SNHLY and CDR2 is FYNNEI in the germline V gene. The length of the CDR3 is 20 residues. With 10 bases clipped from V and 0 bases from J, the junction kept 18 bases outside the gene matches. Full variable domain (missing parts from reference TRBV2 and TRBJ2-2): EPEVTQTPSHQVTQMGQEVILRCVPISNHLYFYWYRQILGQKVEFLVSFYNNEISEKSEIFDDQFSVERPDGSNFTLKIRSTKLEDSAMYFCATLLVLETSGSSNTGELFFGEGSRLTVL.